This T cell receptor (beta chain) was retrieved from a study of T cell repertoires in cytomegalovirus infection. Study as a whole: Based on public TCR beta signatures, there were indications of CMV infection and of a matching HLA type. Whole-study findings and limits: The ex vivo response was dominated by HLA-C-restricted CMV-specific TCR beta clonotypes.

About this clonotype: Its antigen remains unidentified.

The V and J ends lost 0 bases and 3 bases respectively, with 11 bases between them. Germline V gene lookup returns CDR1 SGHDN and CDR2 FVKESK. This CDR3 spans 15 amino acids. TCRdb called the reads again in MiXCR, with one record for every CDR3 protein. The table includes around 770,000 distinct CDR3 sequences, around 29% detected once. This clonotype was sampled from a human donor in good health (CMV status not recorded). Some clones in this sample may be carry-over from other donors' samples. The starting material was cultured CD8+ T cells from PBMCs, obtained from culture after CMV antigen stimulation. The chain has TRBV14 and TRBJ1-2; no clear D gene. For the CDR3, the DNA is TGTGCCAGCAGCCAAGATGCCGGGGAGGACTATGGCTACACCTTC. Translating it yields CASSQDAGEDYGYTF.